This T cell receptor beta chain was identified during a study of cytomegalovirus exposure and HLA in healthy donors. Study overall: Assignment to the Caucasian-associated ancestry cluster applied to 81% of the approximately 400 genotyped donors. Study findings and constraints: The authors reported that TCR beta sequences could predict HLA-A and HLA-B alleles. These predictions were accurate for most subjects in the first cohort.

This clone came up once. The antigen remains undetermined. PCR used 60 Vbeta primers and 13 Jbeta primers. Only in-frame clones appear in the TCRdb table, and some are missing; sequencing was by immunoSEQ multiplex PCR. The sample holds 55,000 to 80,000 clones, 68% seen once. The clonotype comes from a young woman in good health and CMV-seronegative. Specimen: PBMCs.

The CDR3 spells CASSQTSGGAYETQYF. The CDR3 DNA follows: TGTGCCAGCAGCCAGACTAGCGGGGGGGCTTATGAGACCCAGTACTTC. V usage is TRBV7-7 and J usage is TRBJ2-5; 14 bases are a match to TRBD2. Trimming took 5 bases from V and 5 from J; bases not matched to a gene: 7. Germline-derived CDR1 and CDR2 are SSHAT and FNYEAQ (reference sequence). The CDR3 is 16 residues long.